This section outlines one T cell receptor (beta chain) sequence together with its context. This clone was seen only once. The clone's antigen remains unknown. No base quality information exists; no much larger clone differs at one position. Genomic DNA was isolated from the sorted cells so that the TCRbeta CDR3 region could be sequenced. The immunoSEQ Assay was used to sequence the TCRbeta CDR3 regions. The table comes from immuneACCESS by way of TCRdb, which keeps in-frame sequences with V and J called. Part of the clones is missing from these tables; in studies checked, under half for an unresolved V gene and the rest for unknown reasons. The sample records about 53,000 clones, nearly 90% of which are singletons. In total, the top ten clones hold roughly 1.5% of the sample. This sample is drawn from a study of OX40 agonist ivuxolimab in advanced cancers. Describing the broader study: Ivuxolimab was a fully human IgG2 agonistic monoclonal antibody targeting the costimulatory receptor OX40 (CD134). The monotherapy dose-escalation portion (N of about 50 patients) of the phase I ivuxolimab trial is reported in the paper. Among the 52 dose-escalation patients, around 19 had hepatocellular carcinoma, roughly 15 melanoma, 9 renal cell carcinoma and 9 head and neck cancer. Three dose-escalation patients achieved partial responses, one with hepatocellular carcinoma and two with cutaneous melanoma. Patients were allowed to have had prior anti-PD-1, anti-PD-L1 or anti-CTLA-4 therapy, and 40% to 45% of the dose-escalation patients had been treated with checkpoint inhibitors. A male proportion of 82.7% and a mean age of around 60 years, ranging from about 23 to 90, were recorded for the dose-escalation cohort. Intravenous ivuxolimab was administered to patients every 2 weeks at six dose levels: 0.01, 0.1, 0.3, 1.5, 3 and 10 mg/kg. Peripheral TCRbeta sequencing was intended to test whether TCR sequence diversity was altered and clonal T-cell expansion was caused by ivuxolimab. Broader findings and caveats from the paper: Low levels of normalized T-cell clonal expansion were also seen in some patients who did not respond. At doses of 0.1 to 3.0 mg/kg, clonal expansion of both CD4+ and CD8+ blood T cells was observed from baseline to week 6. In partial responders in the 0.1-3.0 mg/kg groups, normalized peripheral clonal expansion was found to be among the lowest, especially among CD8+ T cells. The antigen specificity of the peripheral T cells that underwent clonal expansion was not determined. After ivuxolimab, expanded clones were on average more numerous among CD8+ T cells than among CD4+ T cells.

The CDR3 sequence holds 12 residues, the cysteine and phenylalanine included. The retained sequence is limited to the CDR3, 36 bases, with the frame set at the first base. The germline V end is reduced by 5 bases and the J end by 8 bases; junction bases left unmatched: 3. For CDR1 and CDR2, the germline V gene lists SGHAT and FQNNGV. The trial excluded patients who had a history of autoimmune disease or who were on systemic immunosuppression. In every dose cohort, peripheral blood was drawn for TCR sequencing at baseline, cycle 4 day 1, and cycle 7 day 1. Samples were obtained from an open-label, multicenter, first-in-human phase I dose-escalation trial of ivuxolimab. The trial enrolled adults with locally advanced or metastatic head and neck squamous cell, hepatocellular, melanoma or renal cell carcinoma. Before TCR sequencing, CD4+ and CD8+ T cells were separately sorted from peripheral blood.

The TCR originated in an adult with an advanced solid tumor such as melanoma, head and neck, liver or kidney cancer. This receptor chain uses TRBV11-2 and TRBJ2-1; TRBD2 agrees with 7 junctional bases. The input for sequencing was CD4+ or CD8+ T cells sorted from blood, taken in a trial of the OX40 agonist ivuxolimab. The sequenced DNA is TGTGCCAGCAGCCTAGCGGAAGATGAGCAGTTCTTC. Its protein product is CASSLAEDEQFF.